The rows below give T cell receptor beta chains drawn from one sample of a study of hypomethylating agent response in myelodysplastic syndrome. Repertoires were generated with immunoSEQ multiplex PCR, while TCRdb's copy carries only in-frame clones and drops some. The table records around 1,900 clones, about 72% of them present only once. Material: bone marrow, obtained before or after starting hypomethylating agent treatment for myelodysplastic syndrome (not recorded which). These receptors all come from a human donor with myelodysplastic syndrome. Each CDR3 is given with its conserved first and last residue. The D gene is left open where the match is weak. The size field is filled for only some rows; it gives once, few, many or a size class.

CDR3 protein	CDR3 DNA	clone size	CDR3 length	V gene	J gene	D gene
CASSSPDTEAFF	TGTGCCAGCAGCTCCCCCGACACTGAAGCTTTCTTT	.	12	TRBV5-4	TRBJ1-1	.
CAWGAPLTLEQYF	TGTGCCTGGGGAGCCCCCCTGACTCTCGAGCAGTACTTC	.	13	TRBV30	TRBJ2-7	.
CASSTIDEQFF	TGTGCCAGCAGCACGATAGATGAGCAGTTCTTC	once	11	TRBV5-4	TRBJ2-1	.
CASSDEDEQYF	TGTGCCAGCAGTGACGAGGACGAGCAGTACTTC	once	11	TRBV2	TRBJ2-7	.
CASSSLLGHEQFF	TGCGCCAGCAGCTCTCTCCTAGGGCATGAGCAGTTCTTC	.	13	TRBV4-1	TRBJ2-1	.
CASSTHGGAGETQYF	TGCGCCAGCAGCACCCACGGGGGGGCGGGAGAGACCCAGTACTTC	.	15	TRBV5-1	TRBJ2-5	TRBD2
CASSSRRTNEKLFF	TGTGCCAGCAGCTCCCGAAGAACTAATGAAAAACTGTTTTTT	.	14	TRBV13	TRBJ1-4	.
CASSNVISAGRLGNTIYF	TGTGCCAGTAGTAACGTAATATCGGCAGGCCGTCTGGGAAACACCATATATTTT	.	18	TRBV19	TRBJ1-3	.
CASSLYFKETQYF	TGTGCCAGCAGCTTATACTTCAAAGAGACCCAGTACTTC	once	13	TRBV7-9	TRBJ2-5	.
CASSIREIPGELFF	TGCGCCAGCAGCATCAGGGAAATACCCGGGGAGCTGTTTTTT	.	14	TRBV5-1	TRBJ2-2	.
CASQGTPGLQGGTQYF	TGCGCCAGTCAAGGGACGCCGGGACTCCAAGGAGGTACGCAGTATTTT	.	16	TRBV10-1	TRBJ2-3	.
CASSPGTSIQETQYF	TGTGCCAGCAGCCCCGGGACTTCAATCCAAGAGACCCAGTACTTC	.	15	TRBV5-4	TRBJ2-5	.
CATSSSRGSNQPQHF	TGTGCCACCAGCAGCTCCAGGGGAAGCAATCAGCCCCAGCATTTT	.	15	TRBV15	TRBJ1-5	.
CASSDVGETQYF	TGTGCCAGCAGTGATGTAGGGGAGACCCAGTACTTC	.	12	TRBV2	TRBJ2-5	.
CASSYSTSPGANVLTF	TGTGCCAGCAGTTACTCGACAAGCCCTGGGGCCAACGTCCTGACTTTC	.	16	TRBV6-6	TRBJ2-6	.
CASSLAGGKIGQFF	TGTGCCAGCAGCTTAGCGGGTGGAAAGATTGGGCAGTTCTTC	.	14	TRBV7-9	TRBJ2-1	.
CASSPPDDPQYF	TGTGCCAGCAGCCCCCCAGACGACCCGCAGTACTTC	.	12	TRBV6-6	TRBJ2-5	.
CASSPQGNQPQHF	TGTGCCAGCTCACCACAAGGCAATCAGCCCCAGCATTTT	.	13	TRBV18	TRBJ1-5	.
CASSVEATGTDTQYF	TGTGCCAGCAGCGTAGAGGCAACTGGGACAGATACGCAGTATTTT	.	15	TRBV9	TRBJ2-3	.
CATSRYSGGSPDTQYF	TGTGCCACCAGCAGATATAGCGGGGGTAGTCCAGATACGCAGTATTTT	.	16	TRBV15	TRBJ2-3	TRBD2
CASSKLGQQGDEQFF	TGTGCCAGCAGCAAACTCGGGCAACAGGGTGATGAGCAGTTCTTC	.	15	TRBV21-1	TRBJ2-1	.
CASSLPGSPLHF	TGTGCCAGCAGCTTACCGGGTTCACCCCTCCACTTT	few	12	TRBV7-8	TRBJ1-6	.
CASRNRDVSTDTQYF	TGTGCCAGCAGGAACAGGGATGTGAGCACAGATACGCAGTATTTT	once	15	TRBV11-3	TRBJ2-3	.